This T cell receptor (beta chain) was recovered during a study of T cells after yellow fever vaccination. Findings and caveats of the study: The study noted that FACS-sorted repertoires could contain abundant clonotypes contaminating from the bulk population. After the booster, roughly 96% of CD4 and about nine tenths of CD8 primary-response clones were re-detected. Clonotype sharing between CD4 and CD8 compartments was small.

Germline CDR1 reads SEHNR; CDR2 reads FQNEAQ (reference sequence). The CDR3 extends over 14 amino acids. Losses at the gene ends were 3 bases for V and 1 base for J; bases not matched to a gene: 2. The sample holds many counts of this clonotype. The target antigen is unknown. Conversion of TCR transcripts into cDNA relied on 5'RACE template switching, which added a universal primer site and UMIs. TCRdb reprocessed the 5' RACE reads via MiXCR and lists one record per CDR3 protein. The sample lists 200,000 to 300,000 distinct CDR3 sequences; more than 3.5% were seen once. The origin of this receptor is a man aged 18 to 30 who received the YFV17D yellow fever vaccine. The source was PBMCs, collected 15 days after the yellow fever booster vaccination. The chain carries TRBV7-9 and TRBJ1-1, with TRBD1 identical over 7 bases. CDR3 amino acids: CASSFRGENTEAFF. CDR3 in DNA: TGTGCCAGCAGCTTCAGGGGGGAGAACACTGAAGCTTTCTTT.